The clone carrying this TCR beta chain was seen a few times. Repertoires were generated with immunoSEQ multiplex PCR, while TCRdb's copy carries only in-frame clones and drops some. The sample consists of over 110,000 clones, under 95% of them appearing once. Germline-derived CDR1 and CDR2 are MNHNY and SVGAGI (reference sequence). The V and J ends lost 3 bases and 6 bases, in that order; junction bases with no gene match: 9. The CDR3 extends over 15 amino acids. The sample originates from a study of cytotoxic CD8 clonotypes in ibrutinib-treated CLL. Sequencing used PBMCs, obtained after 12 months of ibrutinib treatment. The sequence was collected from a human donor with chronic lymphocytic leukemia. The rearrangement joins TRBV6-6 to TRBJ2-7, with 9 bases fitting TRBD1. CDR3 residues: CASSYERDREGEQYF. The CDR3 region has the DNA TGTGCCAGCAGTTATGAAAGGGACAGGGAGGGCGAGCAGTACTTC.